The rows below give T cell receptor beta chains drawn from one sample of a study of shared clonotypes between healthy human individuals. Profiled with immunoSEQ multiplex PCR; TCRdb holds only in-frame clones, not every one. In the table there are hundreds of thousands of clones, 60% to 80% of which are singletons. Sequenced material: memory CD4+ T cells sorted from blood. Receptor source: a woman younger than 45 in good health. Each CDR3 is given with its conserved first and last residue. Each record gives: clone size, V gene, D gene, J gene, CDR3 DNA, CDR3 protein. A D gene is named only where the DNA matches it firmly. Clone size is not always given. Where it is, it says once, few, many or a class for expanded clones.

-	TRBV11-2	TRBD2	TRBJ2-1	TGTGCCAGCAGCCCTATAGCGGGAGTGTTGAATGAGCAGTTCTTC	CASSPIAGVLNEQFF
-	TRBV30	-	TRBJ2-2	TGTGCCTGGAGTGTAAAAAAAGCCGGGGAGCTGTTTTTT	CAWSVKKAGELFF
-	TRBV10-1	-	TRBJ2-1	TGCGCCAGCAGTGAGTCAGGCGAACAATACAATGAGCAGTTCTTC	CASSESGEQYNEQFF
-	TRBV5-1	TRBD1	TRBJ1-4	TGCGCCAGCAGCTTGGTAAGGGGACAGCGTAATGAAAAACTGTTTTTT	CASSLVRGQRNEKLFF
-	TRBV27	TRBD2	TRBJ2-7	TGTGCCAGCAGAGGAGCGGGAGGGCCAACCTACGAGCAGTACTTC	CASRGAGGPTYEQYF
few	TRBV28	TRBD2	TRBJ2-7	TGTGCCAGCAGTTTACATGCGGGAGTGTCCTACGAGCAGTACTTC	CASSLHAGVSYEQYF
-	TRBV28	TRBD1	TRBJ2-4	TGTGCCAGCAGTCCAGTTGACAGGGGTCAAAACATTCAGTACTTC	CASSPVDRGQNIQYF
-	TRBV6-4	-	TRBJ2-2	TGTGCCAGCAAGAGGACGGTGAACACCGGGGAGCTGTTTTTT	CASKRTVNTGELFF
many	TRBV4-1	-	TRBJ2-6	TGCGCCAGCAGCCAAGCGGATGGCTCGACTGGGGCCAACGTCCTGACTTTC	CASSQADGSTGANVLTF
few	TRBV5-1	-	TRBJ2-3	TGCGCCAGCAGCTTGACACTCAGGGATACGCAGTATTTT	CASSLTLRDTQYF
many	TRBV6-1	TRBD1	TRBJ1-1	TGTGCCAGCCGCCCTTCTGGGACAGGGGCCACTGAAGCTTTCTTT	CASRPSGTGATEAFF
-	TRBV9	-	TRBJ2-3	TGTGCCAGCAGCGTAGGGCCCCTTAACACAGATACGCAGTATTTT	CASSVGPLNTDTQYF
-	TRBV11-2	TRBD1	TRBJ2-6	TGTGCCAGCAGCACCCTCGCGGGACAGGGCCTCTCTGGGGCCAACGTCCTGACTTTC	CASSTLAGQGLSGANVLTF
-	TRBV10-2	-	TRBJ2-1	TGCGCCAGCAGTAAAGGCGGGGTCACCCTCGGTGAGCAGTTCTTC	CASSKGGVTLGEQFF
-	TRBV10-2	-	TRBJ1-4	TGCGCCAGCAGTCAGCAGGGCGTGGGTTCTAATGAAAAACTGTTTTTT	CASSQQGVGSNEKLFF
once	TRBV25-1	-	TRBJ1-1	TGTGCCAGCAGTGTCCCCGGCGGTGAAGCTTTCTTT	CASSVPGGEAFF
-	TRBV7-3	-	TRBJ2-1	TGTGCCAGCAGCCGGGACTCAACCTACAATGAGCAGTTCTTC	CASSRDSTYNEQFF
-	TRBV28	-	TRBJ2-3	TGTGCCAGCAGGGGGGGGCAGCACACAGATACGCAGTATTTT	CASRGGQHTDTQYF
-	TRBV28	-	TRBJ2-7	TGTGCCAGCAGTCCTTACCCCGCCGGGACAACCTACGAGCAGTACTTC	CASSPYPAGTTYEQYF
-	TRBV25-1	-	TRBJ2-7	TGTGCCAGCAGTCAGAACTACGAGCAGTACTTC	CASSQNYEQYF
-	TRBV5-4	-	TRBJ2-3	TGTGCCAGCAGCTTGGCTTCAGCCTCACGTGATACGCAGTATTTT	CASSLASASRDTQYF
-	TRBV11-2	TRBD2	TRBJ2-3	TGTGCCAGCACCCACCCGGGGAGCGGGGCAGATACGCAGTATTTT	CASTHPGSGADTQYF
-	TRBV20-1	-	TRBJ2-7	TGCAGTGCAACCGGGCACTACGAGCAGTACTTC	CSATGHYEQYF
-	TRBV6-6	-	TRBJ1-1	TGTGCCAGCAGTTCAGTAAAGGGCGGCGGCGCTGAAGCTTTCTTT	CASSSVKGGGAEAFF
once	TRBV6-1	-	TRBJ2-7	TGTGCCAGCAGCTTTGACTACCTCTACGAGCAGTACTTC	CASSFDYLYEQYF
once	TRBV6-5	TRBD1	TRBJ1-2	TGTGCCAGCAGTGGACGGGACAGGAACTATGGCTACACCTTC	CASSGRDRNYGYTF
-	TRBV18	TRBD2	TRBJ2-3	TGTGCCAGCTCATCCGGTGGCGGGAGGGCCCCAGATACGCAGTATTTT	CASSSGGGRAPDTQYF
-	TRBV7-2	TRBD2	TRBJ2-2	TGTGCCAGCAGCCCATCGGGGACTACGAACACCGGGGAGCTGTTTTTT	CASSPSGTTNTGELFF
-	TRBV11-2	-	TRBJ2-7	TGTGCCAGCCTCGGGGGGCGCAGCTACGAGCAGTACTTC	CASLGGRSYEQYF
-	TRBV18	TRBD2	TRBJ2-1	TGTGCCAGCTCACCTGGACTAGCCGCGAACAATGAGCAGTTCTTC	CASSPGLAANNEQFF
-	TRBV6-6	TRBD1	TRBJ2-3	TGTGCCAGCGAACCCGGGACAGGGCCAGATACGCAGTATTTT	CASEPGTGPDTQYF
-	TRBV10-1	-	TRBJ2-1	TGCGCCAGCAACGACCGGGGGAGCTCCTACAATGAGCAGTTCTTC	CASNDRGSSYNEQFF
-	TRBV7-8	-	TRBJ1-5	TGTGCCAGCAGTCATATTAGAGTGGGGCAGAGTCAGCCCCAGCATTTT	CASSHIRVGQSQPQHF
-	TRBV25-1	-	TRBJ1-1	TGTGCCAGCAGTGAACGACAGAGCACTGAAGCTTTCTTT	CASSERQSTEAFF
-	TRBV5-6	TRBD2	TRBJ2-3	TGTGCCAGCAGCTTGGGTTTCGGTAGCGGGAGAGGAGATACGCAGTATTTT	CASSLGFGSGRGDTQYF
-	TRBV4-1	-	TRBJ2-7	TGCGCCAGCAGCCATATGACAGAGAGCTCCTACGAGCAGTACTTC	CASSHMTESSYEQYF
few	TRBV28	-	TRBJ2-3	TGTGCCAGCACAGGGGCTAGCACAGATACGCAGTATTTT	CASTGASTDTQYF
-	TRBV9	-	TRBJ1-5	TGTGCCAGCAGCGTAGACCCCGATAGCAATCAGCCCCAGCATTTT	CASSVDPDSNQPQHF
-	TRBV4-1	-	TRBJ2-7	TGCGCCAGCAGCCGAGGAGGGATTGAATCCTACGAGCAGTACTTC	CASSRGGIESYEQYF
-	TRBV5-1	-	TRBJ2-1	TGCGCCAGCAGTTTTGACAACTCCTACAATGAGCAGTTCTTC	CASSFDNSYNEQFF
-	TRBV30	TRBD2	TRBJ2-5	TGTGCCTGGAGTGTACTGGAGACTAGCGGAAGTCGGTACTTC	CAWSVLETSGSRYF
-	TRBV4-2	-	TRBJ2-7	TGTGCCAGCAGCCAAGACCCCTACGAGCAGTACTTC	CASSQDPYEQYF
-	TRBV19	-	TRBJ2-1	TGTGCCAGTAGTAGGGCAGCGGGTTCCTCTAGCTCCTACAATGAGCAGTTCTTC	CASSRAAGSSSSYNEQFF
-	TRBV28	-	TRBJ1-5	TGTGCCAGCACGGTGGGCGGGGGGCCCAATCAGCCCCAGCATTTT	CASTVGGGPNQPQHF
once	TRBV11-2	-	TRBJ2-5	TGTGCCAGCAGCTTAGCGGTCCCAGAGACCCAGTACTTC	CASSLAVPETQYF
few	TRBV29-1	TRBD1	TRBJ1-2	TGCAGCGTTTCCACAGGGGCGGATAACTATGGCTACACCTTC	CSVSTGADNYGYTF
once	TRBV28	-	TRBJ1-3	TGTGCCAGCAGCCCAGCTGATTGGGGGACTGGAAACACCATATATTTT	CASSPADWGTGNTIYF
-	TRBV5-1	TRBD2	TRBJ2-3	TGCGCCAGCAGTCCTGGACTAGCGGGAGAAACAGATACGCAGTATTTT	CASSPGLAGETDTQYF
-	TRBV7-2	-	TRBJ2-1	TGTGCCAGCAGCTTAGGCAGCAGCAGTGAGCAGTTCTTC	CASSLGSSSEQFF
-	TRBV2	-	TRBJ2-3	TGTGCCAGCAGTGATCAGGGGATGAGGGCAGATACGCAGTATTTT	CASSDQGMRADTQYF
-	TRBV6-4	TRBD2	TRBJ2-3	TGTGCCAGCAGTGACTCGGGACTAACAGATACGCAGTATTTT	CASSDSGLTDTQYF
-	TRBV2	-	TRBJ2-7	TGTGCCAGCAGTGAATGGGCAGCCGAGCAGTACTTC	CASSEWAAEQYF
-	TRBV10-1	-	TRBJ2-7	TGCGCCAGCAGTGAGTCCGTCGGGAGTAGCCACGAGCAGTACTTC	CASSESVGSSHEQYF
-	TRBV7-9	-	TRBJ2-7	TGTGCCAGCAGCTTATCTGGAGGGCTGCGAGACGAGCAGTACTTC	CASSLSGGLRDEQYF
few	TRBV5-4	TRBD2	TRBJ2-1	TGTGCCAGCAGCAACCCGGGACTAGCGGGAACCTACAATGAGCAGTTCTTC	CASSNPGLAGTYNEQFF
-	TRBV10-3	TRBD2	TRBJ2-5	TGTGCCATCAGTGGGGCGACTAGCGGGCACCAAGAGACCCAGTACTTC	CAISGATSGHQETQYF
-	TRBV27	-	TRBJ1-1	TGTGCCAGCAGTTCTTACGGCGGATACACTGAAGCTTTCTTT	CASSSYGGYTEAFF
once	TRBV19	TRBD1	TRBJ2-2	TGTGCCAGTAGGTTGGGACAGCTCACCGGGGAGCTGTTTTTT	CASRLGQLTGELFF
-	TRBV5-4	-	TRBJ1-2	TGTGCCAGCAGCCCCCCTTATGGCAGGCGCTATGGCTACACCTTC	CASSPPYGRRYGYTF